This T cell receptor (beta chain) was found in a study of Tregs in tolerant kidney transplant recipients. The CDR3 is 15 residues long. J gave up 4 bases and V 0 bases, and 5 bases lay outside the gene matches. Germline V gene data show CDR1 as SGHNT and CDR2 as YYREEE (reference sequence). General observations from the study: In tolerant patients, donor-specific Tregs outgrew total Tregs, suggesting antigen-driven expansion. The small number of patients limits these findings pending further validation.

Here immunoSEQ multiplex PCR was the method, and the copy in TCRdb shows in-frame clones only, minus some. The sample comprises some 80,000 clones, 95% to 98% of which are singletons, and 0.55% to 0.6% rests with the top ten. In the case of this clone: Its antigen is not identified.

The gene calls are TRBV5-4 and TRBJ1-2; 8 bases fit TRBD1. The TCR sequence derives from a human donor who received a combined kidney and bone marrow transplant. Material: CD4+ T cells from blood, obtained before the transplant. The CDR3 is CASSLGNTGGYGYTF. The CDR3 DNA sequence: TGTGCCAGCAGCTTGGGGAATACAGGGGGCTATGGCTACACCTTC.